Below are 26 T cell receptor beta chains sequenced from a single sample in a study of regulatory T cells in long-lasting Graves disease. Arm-PCR of CDR3 regions and iRepertoire HTBI primers were used to build TCR beta libraries. Via MiXCR, TCRdb re-called the multiplex PCR reads, giving one row per CDR3 protein. The sample contains over 300,000 distinct CDR3 sequences, roughly 15% of which appear only once. As for time point: newly diagnosed GD, antithyroid drugs for less than 3 months. After RNA was extracted from PBMCs, the TCR library was made from it. The material sequenced was peripheral blood mononuclear cells (PBMCs), taken at new diagnosis, from a patient treated with antithyroid drugs. The receptors here all came from a female donor with Graves disease.

The V gene is TRBV20-1, the J gene TRBJ2-1; TRBD1 matches at 7 bases. There are 16 residues in the CDR3. Trimming took 5 bases from V and 6 from J; bases not matched to a gene: 16. Germline values: CDR1 DFQATT, CDR2 SNEGSKA (reference sequence). In nucleotides, the CDR3 is TGCAGTGCTGACACCGGGACAGCAGGGTGGGGCAATGAGCAGTTCTTC. Protein product: CSADTGTAGWGNEQFF.

In its sample, this clonotype was seen many times. DNA of the CDR3: TGTGCCAGCAGCACAGGGGCCAGGGTGCTGGATCAGCCCCAGCATTTT. Its protein is CASSTGARVLDQPQHF. The chain has TRBV7-8 and TRBJ1-5; TRBD1 agrees at 7 bases. This CDR3 contains 16 residues. Germline trimming cut 5 bases from V and 5 bases from J; bases unmatched to any gene: 12. Germline V gene sequence: CDR1 SGHVS, CDR2 FQNEAQ.

The rearrangement joins TRBV9 to TRBJ2-5; D might be TRBD2 (5 bases). The CDR3 runs 16 residues. The V gene's germline CDR1 is SGDLS and CDR2 YYNGEE. Trimming pared 0 bases from V and 1 base from J, leaving 13 bases between. The CDR3 sequence: CASSVGLAGLQETQYF. The CDR3 DNA is TGTGCCAGCAGCGTAGGTTTGGCAGGACTCCAAGAGACCCAGTACTTC.

Turning to this clonotype: The CDR3 does not end in the conserved phenylalanine or tryptophan, so this is likely a read error. The rearrangement links TRBV20-1 to TRBJ2-7; D gene unclear. The germline V and J ends were trimmed by 1 base and 3 bases, with 13 bases remaining between them. Germline V gene data show CDR1 as DFQATT and CDR2 as SNEGSKA (reference sequence). The CDR3 sequence is 14 residues long. CDR3 coding DNA: TGCAGTGCTAGAGTCACCGGTACCGTCTACGAGCAGTACTCC. It translates to CSARVTGTVYEQYS.

The gene calls are TRBV11-2 and TRBJ2-1; D is uncertain. Germline V gene data show CDR1 as SGHAT and CDR2 as FQNNGV. Trimming pared 5 bases from V and 3 bases from J, leaving 8 bases between. The CDR3 runs 13 residues. The CDR3 nucleotides are TGTGCCAGCAGCCATGGCGGCTACAATGAGCAGTTCTTC. It yields the protein CASSHGGYNEQFF. Using reference TRBV11-2 and TRBJ2-1 for the parts outside the CDR3, the full variable domain is EAGVAQSPRYKIIEKRQSVAFWCNPISGHATLYWYQQILGQGPKLLIQFQNNGVVDDSQLPKDRFSAERLKGVDSTLKIQPAKLEDSAVYLCASSHGGYNEQFFGPGTRLTVL.

This clonotype was seen repeatedly, ten times or more. The rearrangement links TRBV6-1 to TRBJ1-2; D not resolved. Germline-derived CDR1 and CDR2 are MNHNS and SASEGT. Trimming cost V 1 base and J 4 bases, with 10 bases left between them. The CDR3 covers 14 residues. CDR3 sequence: CASSEDHSSYGYTF. DNA for the CDR3: TGTGCCAGCAGTGAAGATCACAGCTCCTATGGCTACACCTTC.

This clonotype was seen repeatedly, ten times or more. The V and J genes are TRBV27 and TRBJ2-7; a weak D match, TRBD1 (5 bases). Trimming shortened V by 0 bases and J by 1 base, and 10 bases separated the two germline ends. This CDR3 spans 15 amino acids. Germline CDR1 reads MNHEY; CDR2 reads SMNVEV (reference sequence). CDR3: CASSLSLQGSYEQYF. The CDR3 DNA is TGTGCCAGCAGTTTATCGCTCCAGGGTTCCTACGAGCAGTACTTC.

As regards this clonotype: Being one base from a much bigger clone, this may be a read error. The chain has TRBV7-2 and TRBJ2-4; D is perhaps TRBD2 (6 bases). The CDR3 covers 13 residues. Trimming stripped 5 bases from V and 12 bases from J, with 17 bases between. The V gene's germline CDR1 is SGHTA and CDR2 FQGNSA. For the CDR3, the DNA is TGTGCCAGCAGCCCTGGGACTTTTGCCACTCAGTACTTC. Its translation is CASSPGTFATQYF.

In its sample, this clonotype was seen a few times. This could be a read error, since a much larger clone is one nucleotide away. The rearrangement joins TRBV7-2 to TRBJ2-3; 11 bases are a match to TRBD2. The assigned J gene may be wrong: the sequence end matches TRBJ2-7 better. The CDR3 runs 18 residues. Germline V gene data show CDR1 as SGHTA and CDR2 as FQGNSA. For the CDR3, the DNA is TGTGCCAGCAGCTTGGCAACTAGCGGGAGTTCTGTCACCTACGAGCAGTACTTC. Amino acids: CASSLATSGSSVTYEQYF.

In this sample, this clonotype turned up a few times. The V call is TRBV7-2, the J call TRBJ2-4, with 12 nucleotides matching TRBD2. The V gene end was trimmed by 5 bases and the J gene end by 3 bases; junction bases not matched to a gene: 8. From germline, CDR1 is SGHTA and CDR2 FQGNSA. This CDR3 is built from 17 residues. The CDR3 spells CASSPGGLAGNKNIQYF. The CDR3 DNA sequence: TGTGCCAGCAGCCCGGGTGGACTAGCGGGAAACAAAAACATTCAGTACTTC.

The chain uses TRBV28 and TRBJ2-5; possibly TRBD2 for D (7 bases). The CDR3 totals 17 residues. Trimming took off 3 bases at V and 4 bases at J, with 21 bases between the two ends. Per the germline V gene, CDR1 is MDHEN and CDR2 is SYDVKM. CDR3 DNA sequence: TGTGCCAGCAGTTTCTCACTAGCGCGACGAGGGGGAGAGACCCAGTACTTC. Amino acid sequence: CASSFSLARRGGETQYF.

This clonotype was counted at least ten times. The chain joins TRBV6-5 to TRBJ1-5; 8 bases map to TRBD1. The J segment lost 4 bases and the V segment lost 2 bases, leaving 4 bases of the junction unmatched. The CDR3 extends over 15 amino acids. CDR1 is MNHEY, CDR2 SVGAGI, per germline. CDR3 amino acids: CASSYQDRGNQPQHF. The CDR3 region has the DNA TGTGCCAGCAGTTACCAAGACAGGGGTAATCAGCCCCAGCATTTT.

V and J are TRBV7-9 and TRBJ2-7; 15 bases map to TRBD2. The CDR3 has 19 amino acids. Germline lookup yields CDR1 SEHNR and CDR2 FQNEAQ (reference sequence). The J segment lost 4 bases and the V segment lost 5 bases, leaving 15 bases of the junction unmatched. CDR3 sequence (DNA): TGTGCCAGCAGCCGAAACCTGCCCGGACTAGCGGGAGGGCCGTACGAGCAGTACTTC. This translates into CASSRNLPGLAGGPYEQYF.

The table lists this clonotype with many counts. V and J are TRBV10-3 and TRBJ1-3; no firm D call. V was cut by 10 bases and J by 2 bases, with 12 bases left in between. The CDR3 length is 13 residues. Germline V CDR1 and CDR2: ENHRY, SYGVKD. The CDR3 spells CATGRGTGNTIYF. DNA for the CDR3: TGTGCCACCGGGCGGGGTACTGGAAACACCATATATTTT.

This clonotype was recorded at least ten times. This chain uses TRBV6-1 with TRBJ2-2; 8 bases fit TRBD1. The CDR3 is 16 amino acids. Germline values: CDR1 MNHNS, CDR2 SASEGT. The V segment lost 7 bases and the J segment 3 bases; nucleotides outside the gene matches: 10. CDR3 amino acids: CASKTGVEVDTGELFF. The CDR3 coding sequence is TGTGCCAGCAAGACAGGGGTGGAGGTCGACACCGGGGAGCTGTTTTTT.

This clonotype was seen at least ten times. The J gene is TRBJ2-1, the V gene TRBV28, with no clear D. The length of the CDR3 is 11 residues. Germline V gene sequence: CDR1 MDHEN, CDR2 SYDVKM. Between the trimmed V and J ends, which lost 2 bases and 8 bases, there was a span of 4 bases. DNA for the CDR3: TGTGCCAGCAGTTTAAGGGATGAGCAGTTCTTC. Translating gives CASSLRDEQFF.

This clonotype has a count of ten or more. The chain recombines TRBV6-1 with TRBJ2-1, with 11 positions matching TRBD1. Germline V gene lookup returns CDR1 MNHNS and CDR2 SASEGT. V lost 4 bases, J lost 8 bases, and 4 bases stayed unmatched. The CDR3 spans 14 residues. Here the CDR3 reads CASSGTGGADEQFF. CDR3 sequence (DNA): TGTGCCAGCAGTGGGACAGGGGGCGCGGATGAGCAGTTCTTC.

In this sample, this clonotype turned up many times. The chain employs TRBV20-1 and TRBJ2-1, with 12 positions matching TRBD2. This CDR3 has 15 amino acids. CDR1 DFQATT and CDR2 SNEGSKA come from the germline V gene (reference sequence). With 5 bases clipped from V and 7 bases from J, the junction kept 9 bases outside the gene matches. The DNA for the CDR3 is TGCAGTGCTCCGGCTAGCGGGGGGGCCGGGAATGAGCAGTTCTTC. Protein sequence: CSAPASGGAGNEQFF.

The rearrangement joins TRBV7-8 to TRBJ1-1; D not resolved. Per the germline V gene, CDR1 is SGHVS and CDR2 is FQNEAQ. Trimming removed 3 bases from V and 2 bases from J, with 10 bases in between. CDR3 size: 14 residues. The CDR3 nucleotides are TGTGCCAGCAGCTTCCCTTTCGGAAACACTGAAGCTTTCTTT. Encoded protein: CASSFPFGNTEAFF.

This clonotype was detected many times. The V call is TRBV3-1, the J call TRBJ1-5, with 11 bases fitting TRBD1. Germline V gives CDR1 LGHDT, CDR2 YNNKEL (reference sequence). The junction had 3 bases not matched to a gene; V was cut back by 6 bases and J by 5 bases. This CDR3 region has 14 residues. CDR3 nucleotides: TGTGCCAGCAGTGGGACAGGGGGGGATCAGCCCCAGCATTTT. Amino acids: CASSGTGGDQPQHF.

Many counts were recorded for this clonotype. V gene TRBV20-1 combines with J gene TRBJ2-1; 11 bases fit TRBD2. Germline trimming cut 2 bases from V and 8 bases from J; bases unmatched to any gene: 8. Germline-derived CDR1 and CDR2 are DFQATT and SNEGSKA (reference sequence). The CDR3 loop spans 15 amino acids. CDR3 bases: TGCAGTGCTAGATCGCCTAGCGGGAGGTTGGATGAGCAGTTCTTC. As protein: CSARSPSGRLDEQFF.

The V and J genes are TRBV6-5 and TRBJ2-4, with D perhaps matching TRBD1 or TRBD2 (7 bases each). Germline CDR1 and CDR2: MNHEY and SVGAGI. The CDR3 is 15 amino acids. Trimming removed 2 bases at V and 6 bases at J, with 14 bases between. The CDR3 nucleotides read TGTGCCAGCAGTTACAGGGGACAGCGGGGAAACATTCAGTACTTC. Translation: CASSYRGQRGNIQYF.

This clonotype was counted ten times or more. This chain joins TRBV28 and TRBJ2-1; tentatively, D is TRBD2 (6 bases). V lost 2 bases and J lost 4, with 9 bases in between. CDR1 is MDHEN, CDR2 SYDVKM, per germline. The CDR3 totals 14 residues. The CDR3 reads CASSLGGKYNEQFF. CDR3 nucleotides: TGTGCCAGCAGTTTAGGGGGGAAATACAATGAGCAGTTCTTC. The complete variable domain, with remaining parts taken from reference TRBV28 and TRBJ2-1, reads DVKVTQSSRYLVKRTGEKVFLECVQDMDHENMFWYRQDPGLGLRLIYFSYDVKMKEKGDIPEGYSVSREKKERFSLILESASTNQTSMYLCASSLGGKYNEQFFGPGTRLTVL.

This clonotype was counted at least ten times. V gene TRBV20-1 combines with J gene TRBJ1-4; 7 bases fit TRBD1. The germline V gene encodes CDR1 DFQATT and CDR2 SNEGSKA (reference sequence). Trimming removed 6 bases from V and 8 bases from J; junction bases left unmatched: 12. The CDR3 totals 14 residues. DNA for the CDR3: TGCAGTGCAGGGGGGCGACAGGGTGACGAAAAACTGTTTTTT. It translates to CSAGGRQGDEKLFF.

V usage is TRBV14 and J usage is TRBJ2-2, with TRBD2 identical over 9 bases. From germline, CDR1 is SGHDN and CDR2 FVKESK. The CDR3 length is 21 residues. The ends lost 4 bases at V and 2 bases at J; junction bases unmatched: 20. The chain's CDR3 is CASSPLIGVSRGGRNTGELFF. The CDR3 DNA is TGTGCCAGCAGCCCACTCATCGGTGTTTCGCGGGGGGGCCGAAACACCGGGGAGCTGTTTTTT. Complete variable domain (other parts from reference TRBV14 and TRBJ2-2): EAGVTQFPSHSVIEKGQTVTLRCDPISGHDNLYWYRRVMGKEIKFLLHFVKESKQDESGMPNNRFLAERTGGTYSTLKVQPAELEDSGVYFCASSPLIGVSRGGRNTGELFFGEGSRLTVL.

The genes are TRBV20-1 and TRBJ2-1; 11 nucleotides match TRBD2. The CDR3 is made up of 14 amino acids. CDR1 DFQATT and CDR2 SNEGSKA come from the germline V gene (reference sequence). V was pared by 1 base and J by 8 bases, with 4 bases of the junction left unmatched. CDR3 nucleotide sequence: TGCAGTGCTAGAGTAGCGGGGGGGCCGTATGAGCAGTTCTTC. Translating gives CSARVAGGPYEQFF.